The clone carrying this T cell receptor (beta chain) was detected only a few times. No antigen is known for it. This sample was included in a study of T cell responses to AZD1222 COVID-19 vaccine. Regarding the study as a whole: Unmutated regions of variants are reportedly targeted by nearly half of spike-specific TCRs.

Produced via immunoSEQ multiplex PCR; TCRdb's table is partial and in-frame only. The sample lists roughly 130,000 clones; approximately 83% were seen once. Germline values: CDR1 SGHNT, CDR2 YYREEE (reference sequence). The CDR3 has 15 amino acids. V lost 4 bases and J lost 1, with 14 bases in between. The starting material was peripheral blood, obtained on day 0 of AZD1222 vaccination. The receptor's source is an adult in good health. The chain combines TRBV5-4 with TRBJ1-1; D is perhaps TRBD1 (5 bases). The chain's CDR3 is CASSLSRGQNTEAFF. As DNA, the CDR3 is TGTGCCAGCAGCCTGTCACGTGGACAGAACACTGAAGCTTTCTTT.